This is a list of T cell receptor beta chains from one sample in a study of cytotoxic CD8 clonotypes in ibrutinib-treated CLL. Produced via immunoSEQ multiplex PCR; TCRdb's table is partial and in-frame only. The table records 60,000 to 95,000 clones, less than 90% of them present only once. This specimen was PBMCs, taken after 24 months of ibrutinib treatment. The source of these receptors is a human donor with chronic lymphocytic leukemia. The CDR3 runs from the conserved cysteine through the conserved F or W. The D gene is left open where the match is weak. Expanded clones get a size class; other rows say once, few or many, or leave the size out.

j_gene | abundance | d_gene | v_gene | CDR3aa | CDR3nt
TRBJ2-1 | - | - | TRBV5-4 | CASSFQTANEQFF | TGTGCCAGCAGCTTTCAGACCGCCAATGAGCAGTTCTTC
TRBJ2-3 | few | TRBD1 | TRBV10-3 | CAISEPDRGKGTQYF | TGTGCCATCAGTGAACCCGACAGGGGTAAGGGTACGCAGTATTTT
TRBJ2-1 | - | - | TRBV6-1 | CASSETGLDNEQFF | TGTGCCAGCAGTGAAACAGGGTTGGACAATGAGCAGTTCTTC
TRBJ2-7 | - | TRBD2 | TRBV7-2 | CASSLRVPGLAAPYEQYF | TGTGCCAGCAGCTTAAGAGTGCCGGGACTAGCAGCGCCCTACGAGCAGTACTTC
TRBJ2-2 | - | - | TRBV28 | CASTLTRGYTGELFF | TGTGCCAGCACCCTAACTCGAGGTTACACCGGGGAGCTGTTTTTT
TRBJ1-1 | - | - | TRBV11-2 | CASSLVAGATEAFF | TGTGCCAGCAGCTTAGTTGCAGGGGCCACTGAAGCTTTCTTT
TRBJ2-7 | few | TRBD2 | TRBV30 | CAWRPGLPSYEQYF | TGTGCCTGGCGACCGGGACTACCGTCCTACGAGCAGTACTTC
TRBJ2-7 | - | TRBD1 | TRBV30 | CAWSVWDREPYEQYF | TGTGCCTGGAGTGTATGGGACAGGGAACCCTACGAGCAGTACTTC
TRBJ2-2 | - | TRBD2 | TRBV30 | CAWQAGGAGTGELFF | TGTGCCTGGCAAGCCGGGGGGGCGGGCACCGGGGAGCTGTTTTTT
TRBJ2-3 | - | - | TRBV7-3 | CASSFQKGTDTQYF | TGTGCCAGCAGCTTTCAGAAGGGCACAGATACGCAGTATTTT
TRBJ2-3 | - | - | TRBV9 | CASSRVAGGTDTQYF | TGTGCCAGCAGCCGGGTGGCCGGTGGGACAGATACGCAGTATTTT
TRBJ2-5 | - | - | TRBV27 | CASSLAAGEETQYF | TGTGCCAGCAGTTTAGCGGCAGGGGAAGAGACCCAGTACTTC
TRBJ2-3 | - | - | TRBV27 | CASSPPDNTDTQYF | TGTGCCAGCAGTCCGCCAGACAACACAGATACGCAGTATTTT
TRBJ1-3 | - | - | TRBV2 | CASRDTSGNTIYF | TGTGCCAGCAGGGACACCTCTGGAAACACCATATATTTT
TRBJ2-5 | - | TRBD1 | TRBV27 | CASRDRAETQYF | TGTGCCAGCAGAGACAGGGCTGAGACCCAGTACTTC
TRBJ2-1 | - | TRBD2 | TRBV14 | CASSRLDTSGYQQFF | TGTGCCAGCAGCCGACTAGACACTAGCGGCTATCAGCAGTTCTTC
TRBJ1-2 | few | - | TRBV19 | CASISPGVDGYTF | TGTGCCAGTATTAGCCCGGGCGTCGATGGCTACACCTTC
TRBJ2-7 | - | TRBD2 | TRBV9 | CASSISGRAEEQYF | TGTGCCAGCAGCATCAGCGGGAGGGCGGAGGAGCAGTACTTC
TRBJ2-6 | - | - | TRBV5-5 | CASSRQGLGANVLTF | TGTGCCAGCAGCCGTCAGGGTTTGGGGGCCAACGTCCTGACTTTC
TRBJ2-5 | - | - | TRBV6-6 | CASSYRAEETQYF | TGTGCCAGCAGTTACCGTGCGGAGGAGACCCAGTACTTC
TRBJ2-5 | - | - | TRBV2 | CASSATRLETQYF | TGTGCCAGCAGTGCGACTAGATTGGAGACCCAGTACTTC
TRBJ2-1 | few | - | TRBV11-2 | CASSLIFPGTGQFF | TGTGCCAGCAGCTTAATTTTTCCCGGGACGGGGCAGTTCTTC
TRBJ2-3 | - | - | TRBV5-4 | CASSLMTGTDTQYF | TGTGCCAGCAGCTTGATGACGGGCACAGATACGCAGTATTTT
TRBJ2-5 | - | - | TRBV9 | CASSVADGGAGETQYF | TGTGCCAGCAGCGTAGCTGATGGGGGGGCTGGAGAGACCCAGTACTTC
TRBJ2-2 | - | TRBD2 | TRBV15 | CATSRTSLANTGELFF | TGTGCCACCAGCCGGACTAGCCTTGCGAACACCGGGGAGCTGTTTTTT
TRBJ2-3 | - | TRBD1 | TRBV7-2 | CASSRGTGVSDTQYF | TGTGCCAGCAGCCGTGGGACAGGGGTGTCAGATACGCAGTATTTT